What follows describes a single T cell receptor beta chain. Antigen specificity is unknown. This sample is part of a study of T cells in localized non-small cell lung cancer. The method was immunoSEQ multiplex PCR; TCRdb's version includes in-frame clones alone and lacks a portion of them. This table holds some 35,000 clones, approximately 90% found once. V lost 4 bases and J 0 bases, leaving 13 bases between the germline ends. This CDR3 comprises 15 residues. Germline lookup yields CDR1 SGHRS and CDR2 YFSETQ. General observations from the study: Adjacent lung was found to contain a median about 55 of the top 100 tumor clones. The highest T cell clonality was in uninvolved adjacent lung, above tumor. Because only a single region of the tumor was sequenced, heterogeneity remains possible. Patients showing higher blood T cell density tended to see longer overall survival.

This material consisted of peripheral blood, taken before any cancer treatment. The V call is TRBV5-1, the J call TRBJ1-1, with D tentatively TRBD1 (6 bases). This receptor was identified in a female donor over 55 with stage I lung adenocarcinoma. This CDR3 is CASSPGHVVNTEAFF. The CDR3 coding sequence is TGCGCCAGCAGCCCGGGACATGTTGTGAACACTGAAGCTTTCTTT.